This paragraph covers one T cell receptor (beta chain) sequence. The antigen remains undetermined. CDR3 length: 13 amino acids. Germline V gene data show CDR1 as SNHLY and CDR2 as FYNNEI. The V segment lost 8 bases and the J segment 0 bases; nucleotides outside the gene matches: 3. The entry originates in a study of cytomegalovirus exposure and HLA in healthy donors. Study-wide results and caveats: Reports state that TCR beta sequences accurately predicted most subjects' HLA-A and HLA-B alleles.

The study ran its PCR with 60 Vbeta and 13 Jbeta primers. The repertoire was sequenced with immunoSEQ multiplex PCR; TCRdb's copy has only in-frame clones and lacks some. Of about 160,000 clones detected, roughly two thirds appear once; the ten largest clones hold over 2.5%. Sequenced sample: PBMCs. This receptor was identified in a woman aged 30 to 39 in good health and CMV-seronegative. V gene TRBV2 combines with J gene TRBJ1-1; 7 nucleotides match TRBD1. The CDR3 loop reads CASWDSLNTEAFF. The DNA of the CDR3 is TGTGCCAGCTGGGACAGCCTGAACACTGAAGCTTTCTTT.